The TCR beta chain described here comes from a study of STAT3 mutations in large granular lymphocyte leukemia. Overall study findings and caveats: Every T-LGLL patient had at least one immunodominant TCRbeta clonotype.

Germline assignment: CDR1 SGHAT and CDR2 FQNNGV. The V and J ends lost 3 bases and 3 bases respectively, with 18 bases between them. The CDR3 spans 16 residues. Concerning this clone itself: The target antigen is unknown.

Clones were sequenced by immunoSEQ multiplex PCR, and TCRdb holds only the in-frame ones, with some missing. The table shows some 37,000 clones, with 70% to 90% occurring only once. The TCR sequence derives from a human donor with T large granular lymphocyte leukemia. Some clones in this sample may be carry-over from other donors' samples. The V gene is TRBV11-2, the J gene TRBJ2-7, with a weak D call TRBD2 (6 bases). Sequenced material: PBMCs. In DNA, the CDR3 is TGTGCCAGCAGCTTGACCCCAGGGTTGGAGGGCTACGAGCAGTACTTC. It specifies CASSLTPGLEGYEQYF.